These 3 T cell receptor beta chains were all obtained from the same sample, sequenced in a study of T cells in Graves' hyperthyroidism and ophthalmopathy. TCR beta CDR3 region amplification was performed from RNA transcripts. First-round RT-PCR targeting the TCR CDR3 was performed with the HTBI primer set. TCRdb re-called the multiplex PCR reads through MiXCR, storing one row per CDR3 protein. In the table there are nearly 600,000 distinct CDR3 sequences, about 14% of which are singletons. Sequencing was done on a sample of blood. The source of these receptors is a woman aged 25 to 39 with Graves' hyperthyroidism that later progressed to Graves' ophthalmopathy.

This clonotype has a handful of counts. The V and J genes are TRBV5-5 and TRBJ2-1, with TRBD1 matching over 11 bases. This CDR3 contains 13 residues. In germline, CDR1 is SGHKS, CDR2 YYEKEE (reference sequence). J gave up 10 bases and V 3 bases, and 3 bases lay outside the gene matches. The CDR3 nucleotides are TGTGCCAGCAGCTGGGACAGGGGGGACGAGCAGTTCTTC. Its translation: CASSWDRGDEQFF.

The V and J genes are TRBV13 and TRBJ1-2; no clear D gene. This CDR3 comprises 11 residues. Trimming removed 5 bases at V and 8 bases at J, with 9 bases between. In germline, CDR1 is PRHDT, CDR2 FYEKMQ (reference sequence). This CDR3 is CASSHQGGYTF. The CDR3 coding sequence is TGTGCCAGCAGCCACCAAGGCGGCTACACCTTC. The full variable domain, completed using reference TRBV13 and TRBJ1-2, is AAGVIQSPRHLIKEKRETATLKCYPIPRHDTVYWYQQGPGQDPQFLISFYEKMQSDKGSIPDRFSAQQFSDYHSELNMSSLELGDSALYFCASSHQGGYTFGSGTRLTVV.

This clonotype was seen a handful of times. This rearrangement joins TRBV29-1 to TRBJ2-7; 8 nucleotides match TRBD1. The germline V gene encodes CDR1 SQVTM and CDR2 ANQGSEA. The CDR3 runs 13 residues. Germline trimming cut 3 bases from V and 6 bases from J; bases unmatched to any gene: 7. CDR3 bases: TGCAGCGTTGATTCGGGACAGGTTAGCGAGCAGTACTTC. Translated: CSVDSGQVSEQYF.